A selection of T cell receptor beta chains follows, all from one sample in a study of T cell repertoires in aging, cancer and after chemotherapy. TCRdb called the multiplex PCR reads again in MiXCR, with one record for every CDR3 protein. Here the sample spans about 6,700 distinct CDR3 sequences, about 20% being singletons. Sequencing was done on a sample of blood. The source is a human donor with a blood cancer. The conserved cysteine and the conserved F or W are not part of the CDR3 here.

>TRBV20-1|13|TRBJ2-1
SATHEEREVNEQF
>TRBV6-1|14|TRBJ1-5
ASRRQGARGNQPQH
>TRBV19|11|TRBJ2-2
AGQGADTGELF
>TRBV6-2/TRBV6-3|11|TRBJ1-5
ASMDRGRQPQH
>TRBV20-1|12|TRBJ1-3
SASTGSSGNTIY
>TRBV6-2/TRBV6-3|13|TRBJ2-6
ASLRTVGDANVLT
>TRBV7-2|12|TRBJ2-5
ASSFPGRRETQY
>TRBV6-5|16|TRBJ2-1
ASTNTSGRTNSYNEQF
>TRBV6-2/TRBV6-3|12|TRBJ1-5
ASTWRGPGQPQH
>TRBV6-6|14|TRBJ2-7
ASGPLLREGTYEQY
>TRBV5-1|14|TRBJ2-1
ASRRDPGQGGNEQF